This T cell receptor beta chain was sequenced during a study of Graves' ophthalmopathy and Graves' hyperthyroidism. Notes on the study in general: Using a 13-signature model, the authors split ophthalmopathy from stable hyperthyroidism, with just under 90% sensitivity and 81.08% specificity.

In this cohort's terms, stable hyperthyroidism meant no ophthalmopathy by 18 months of follow-up. Enrollment excluded any patients with other autoimmune diseases, uncontrolled infections, pregnancy or lactation. PBMCs were isolated by Ficoll-Paque density gradient centrifugation, using roughly 10 ml of fresh peripheral blood as the starting material. Beta-chain TCR CDR3 regions were amplified from RNA transcripts. The first-round RT-PCR employed HTBI primers together with the Qiagen OneStep RT-PCR kit. A multiplex PCR was then performed as the second round. TCRdb re-analysed the multiplex PCR reads in MiXCR, keeping a single row per CDR3 protein. This sample has just over 600,000 distinct CDR3 sequences, with 22% found just once. With respect to this clonotype: Its target is unknown.

Sequencing was carried out using peripheral blood. This clonotype was sampled from a woman between 18 and 30 years old with stable Graves' hyperthyroidism. Some clones in this sample may be carry-over from other donors' samples.

DNA for the CDR3: TGTGCCTCCCAGGGACAGGGGCTCGGCTACACCTTC. The encoded protein is CASQGQGLGYTF. The J gene is TRBJ1-2, the V gene TRBV30, with TRBD1 identical over 10 bases. This CDR3 comprises 12 residues. Germline V gives CDR1 GTSNPN, CDR2 SVGIG (reference sequence). J gave up 8 bases and V 7 bases, and 7 bases lay outside the gene matches.